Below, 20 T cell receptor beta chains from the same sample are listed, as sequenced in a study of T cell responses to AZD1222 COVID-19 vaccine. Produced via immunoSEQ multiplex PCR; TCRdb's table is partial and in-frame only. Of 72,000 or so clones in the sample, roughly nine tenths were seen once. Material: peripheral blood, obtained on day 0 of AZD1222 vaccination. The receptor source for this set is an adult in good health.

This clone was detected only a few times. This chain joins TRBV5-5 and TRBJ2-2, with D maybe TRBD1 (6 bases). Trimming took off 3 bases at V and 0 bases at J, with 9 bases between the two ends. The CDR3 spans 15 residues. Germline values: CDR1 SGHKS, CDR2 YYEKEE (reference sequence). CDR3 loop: CASSWGRTNTGELFF. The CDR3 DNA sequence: TGTGCCAGCAGCTGGGGGCGGACGAACACCGGGGAGCTGTTTTTT.

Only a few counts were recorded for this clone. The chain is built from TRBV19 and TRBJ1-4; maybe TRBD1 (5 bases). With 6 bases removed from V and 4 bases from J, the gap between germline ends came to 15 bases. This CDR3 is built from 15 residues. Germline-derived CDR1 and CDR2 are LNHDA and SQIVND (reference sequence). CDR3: CASRSGGTGNEKLFF. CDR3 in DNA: TGTGCCAGTAGGTCGGGGGGAACGGGTAATGAAAAACTGTTTTTT.

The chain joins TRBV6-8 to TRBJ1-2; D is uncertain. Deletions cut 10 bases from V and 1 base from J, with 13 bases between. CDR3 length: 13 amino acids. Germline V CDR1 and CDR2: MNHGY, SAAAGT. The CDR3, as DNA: TGTGCCACGACGGAAACAGTTAACTATGGCTACACCTTC. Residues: CATTETVNYGYTF.

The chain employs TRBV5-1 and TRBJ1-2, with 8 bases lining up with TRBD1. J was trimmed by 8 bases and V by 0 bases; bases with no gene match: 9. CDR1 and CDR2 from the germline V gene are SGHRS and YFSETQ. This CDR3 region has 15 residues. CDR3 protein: CASSLEDRGVAGYTF. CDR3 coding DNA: TGCGCCAGCAGCTTGGAAGACAGGGGTGTTGCGGGCTACACCTTC.

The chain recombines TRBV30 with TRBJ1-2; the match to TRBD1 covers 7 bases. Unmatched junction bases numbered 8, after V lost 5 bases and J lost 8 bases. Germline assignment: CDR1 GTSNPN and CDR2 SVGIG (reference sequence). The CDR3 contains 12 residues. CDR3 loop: CAWEPTGKGYTF. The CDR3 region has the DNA TGTGCCTGGGAACCGACAGGGAAGGGCTACACCTTC.

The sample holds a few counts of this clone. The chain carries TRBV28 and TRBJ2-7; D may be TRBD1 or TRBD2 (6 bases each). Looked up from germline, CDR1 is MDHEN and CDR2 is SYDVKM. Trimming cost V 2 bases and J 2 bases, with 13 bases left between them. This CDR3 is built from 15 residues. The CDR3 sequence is CASSLTTRGPYEQYF. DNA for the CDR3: TGTGCCAGCAGTTTAACTACCCGGGGGCCCTACGAGCAGTACTTC.

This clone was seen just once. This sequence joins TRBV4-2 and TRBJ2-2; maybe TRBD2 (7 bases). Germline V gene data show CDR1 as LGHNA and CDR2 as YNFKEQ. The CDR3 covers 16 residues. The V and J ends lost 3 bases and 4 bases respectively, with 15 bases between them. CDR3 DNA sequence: TGTGCCAGCAGCCACCAAGAAAGGGGGGGCACCGGGGAGCTGTTTTTT. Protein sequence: CASSHQERGGTGELFF.

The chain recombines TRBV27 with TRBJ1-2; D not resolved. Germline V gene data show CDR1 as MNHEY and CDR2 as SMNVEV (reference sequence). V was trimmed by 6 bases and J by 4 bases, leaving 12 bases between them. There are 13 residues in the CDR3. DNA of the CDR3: TGTGCCAGCAGCCGGTCCCGTTTCTATGGCTACACCTTC. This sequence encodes CASSRSRFYGYTF.

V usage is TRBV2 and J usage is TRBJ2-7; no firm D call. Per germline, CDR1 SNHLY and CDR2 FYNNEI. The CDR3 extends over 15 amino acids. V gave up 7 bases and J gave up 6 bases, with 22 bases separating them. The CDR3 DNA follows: TGTGCCAGCAATCAGATAAGGGCCTCGGGTTCCGAGCAGTACTTC. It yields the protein CASNQIRASGSEQYF. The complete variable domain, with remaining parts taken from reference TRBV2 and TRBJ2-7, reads EPEVTQTPSHQVTQMGQEVILRCVPISNHLYFYWYRQILGQKVEFLVSFYNNEISEKSEIFDDQFSVERPDGSNFTLKIRSTKLEDSAMYFCASNQIRASGSEQYFGPGTRLTVT.

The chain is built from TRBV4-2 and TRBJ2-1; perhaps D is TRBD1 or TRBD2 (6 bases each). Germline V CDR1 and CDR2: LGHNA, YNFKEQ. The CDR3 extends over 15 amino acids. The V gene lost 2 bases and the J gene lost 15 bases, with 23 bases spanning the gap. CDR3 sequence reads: CASSQSPGEGVDGFF. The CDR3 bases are TGTGCCAGCAGCCAATCCCCGGGAGAGGGGGTGGATGGGTTCTTC.

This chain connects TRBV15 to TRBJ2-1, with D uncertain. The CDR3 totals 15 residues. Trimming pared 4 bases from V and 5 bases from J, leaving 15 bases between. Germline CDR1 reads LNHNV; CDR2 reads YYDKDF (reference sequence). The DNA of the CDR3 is TGTGCCACCAGCAAGAGGCCCTCGCCAAACAATGAGCAGTTCTTC. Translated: CATSKRPSPNNEQFF. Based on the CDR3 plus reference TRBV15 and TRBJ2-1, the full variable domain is DAMVIQNPRYQVTQFGKPVTLSCSQTLNHNVMYWYQQKSSQAPKLLFHYYDKDFNNEADTPDNFQSRRPNTSFCFLDIRSPGLGDTAMYLCATSKRPSPNNEQFFGPGTRLTVL.

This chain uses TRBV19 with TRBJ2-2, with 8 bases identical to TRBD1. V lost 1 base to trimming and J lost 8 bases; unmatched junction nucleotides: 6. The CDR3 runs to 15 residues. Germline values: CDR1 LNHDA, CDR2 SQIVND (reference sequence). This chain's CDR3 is CASSIGQGPQGELFF. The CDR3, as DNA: TGTGCCAGTAGTATAGGACAGGGGCCCCAAGGGGAGCTGTTTTTT.

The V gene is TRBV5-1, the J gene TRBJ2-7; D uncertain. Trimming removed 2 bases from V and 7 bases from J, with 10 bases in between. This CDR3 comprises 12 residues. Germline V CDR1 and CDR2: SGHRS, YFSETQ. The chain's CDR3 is CASSFSRVEQYF. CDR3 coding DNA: TGCGCCAGCAGCTTTTCCAGAGTAGAGCAGTACTTC.

In DNA form, the CDR3 reads TGTGCCAGCAGCTTGGTGACAGGACCCTTGTCCCTCCACTTT. It encodes CASSLVTGPLSLHF. V gene TRBV5-6 combines with J gene TRBJ1-6; TRBD1 might be the D (6 bases). Germline V gives CDR1 SGHDT, CDR2 YYEEEE. Trimming pared 0 bases from V and 14 bases from J, leaving 15 bases between. The CDR3 is made up of 14 amino acids.

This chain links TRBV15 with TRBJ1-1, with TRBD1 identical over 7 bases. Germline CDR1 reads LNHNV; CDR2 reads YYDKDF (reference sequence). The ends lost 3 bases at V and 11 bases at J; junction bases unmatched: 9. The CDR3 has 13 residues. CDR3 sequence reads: CATSSIIQGSAFF. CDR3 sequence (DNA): TGTGCCACCAGCAGCATAATACAGGGGTCTGCTTTCTTT.

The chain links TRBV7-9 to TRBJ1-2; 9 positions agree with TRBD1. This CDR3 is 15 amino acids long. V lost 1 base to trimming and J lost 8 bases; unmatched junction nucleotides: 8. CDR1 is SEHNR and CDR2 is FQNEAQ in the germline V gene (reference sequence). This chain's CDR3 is CASSLGSQGQGGYTF. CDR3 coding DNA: TGTGCCAGCAGCTTAGGTTCGCAGGGACAGGGAGGCTACACCTTC.

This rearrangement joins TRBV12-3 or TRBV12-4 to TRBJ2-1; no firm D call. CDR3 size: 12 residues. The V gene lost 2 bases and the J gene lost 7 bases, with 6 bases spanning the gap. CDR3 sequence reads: CASSLRPNEQFF. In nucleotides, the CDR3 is TGTGCCAGCAGTTTAAGACCAAATGAGCAGTTCTTC.

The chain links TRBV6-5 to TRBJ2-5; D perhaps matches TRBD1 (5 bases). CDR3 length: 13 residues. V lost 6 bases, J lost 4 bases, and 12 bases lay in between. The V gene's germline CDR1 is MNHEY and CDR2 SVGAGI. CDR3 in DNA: TGTGCCAGCAGAAAAAGGGGTCCAGAGACCCAGTACTTC. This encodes CASRKRGPETQYF.

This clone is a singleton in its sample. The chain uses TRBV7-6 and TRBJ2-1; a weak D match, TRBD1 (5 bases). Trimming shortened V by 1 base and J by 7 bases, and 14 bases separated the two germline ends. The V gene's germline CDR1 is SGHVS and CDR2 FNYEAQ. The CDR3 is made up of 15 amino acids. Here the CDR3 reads CASSLVQGVLNEQFF. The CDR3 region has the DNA TGTGCCAGCAGCTTAGTACAAGGGGTTTTAAATGAGCAGTTCTTC.

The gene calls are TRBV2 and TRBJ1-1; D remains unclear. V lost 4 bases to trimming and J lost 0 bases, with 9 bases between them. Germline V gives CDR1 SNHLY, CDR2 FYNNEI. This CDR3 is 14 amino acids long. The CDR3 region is CASSVGYMNTEAFF. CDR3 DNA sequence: TGTGCCAGCAGTGTTGGCTACATGAACACTGAAGCTTTCTTT.